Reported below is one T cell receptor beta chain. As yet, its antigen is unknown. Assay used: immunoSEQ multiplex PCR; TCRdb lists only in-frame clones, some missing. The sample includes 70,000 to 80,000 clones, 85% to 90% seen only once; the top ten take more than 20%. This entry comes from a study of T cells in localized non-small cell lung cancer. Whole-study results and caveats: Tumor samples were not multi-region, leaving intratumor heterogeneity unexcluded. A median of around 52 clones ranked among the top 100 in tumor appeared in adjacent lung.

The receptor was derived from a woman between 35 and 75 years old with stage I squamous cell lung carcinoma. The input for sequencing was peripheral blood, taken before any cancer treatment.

CDR3 loop: CASTWTGLGGYTF. For the CDR3, the DNA is TGTGCCAGCACCTGGACAGGGCTGGGAGGCTACACCTTC. V usage is TRBV6-5 and J usage is TRBJ1-2; 8 bases are a match to TRBD1. Germline assignment: CDR1 MNHEY and CDR2 SVGAGI. After removal of 7 bases from V and 8 bases from J, the junction contained 9 bases not matched to a gene. This CDR3 spans 13 amino acids.